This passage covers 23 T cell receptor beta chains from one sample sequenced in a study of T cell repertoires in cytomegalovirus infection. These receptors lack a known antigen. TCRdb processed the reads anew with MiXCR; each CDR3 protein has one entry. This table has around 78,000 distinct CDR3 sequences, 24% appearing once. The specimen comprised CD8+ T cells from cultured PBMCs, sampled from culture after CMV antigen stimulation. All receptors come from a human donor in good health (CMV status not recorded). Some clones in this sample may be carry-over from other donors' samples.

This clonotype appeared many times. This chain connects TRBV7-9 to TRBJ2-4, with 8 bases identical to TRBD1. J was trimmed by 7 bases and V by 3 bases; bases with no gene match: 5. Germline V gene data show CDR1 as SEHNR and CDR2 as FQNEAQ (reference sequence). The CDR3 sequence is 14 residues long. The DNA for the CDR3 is TGTGCCAGCAGCTTGTCGGACAGGGCGAACATTCAGTACTTC. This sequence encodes CASSLSDRANIQYF.

The CDR3 loop is CASGSGTGSGELFF. The CDR3 nucleotides read TGTGCTAGTGGTTCGGGGACAGGGTCCGGGGAGCTGTTTTTT. The rearrangement uses TRBV12-5 and TRBJ2-2, with 9 bases lining up with TRBD1. Germline-derived CDR1 and CDR2 are LGHNT and FRNRAP. Germline trimming cut 4 bases from V and 6 bases from J; bases unmatched to any gene: 3. The CDR3 is 14 residues long.

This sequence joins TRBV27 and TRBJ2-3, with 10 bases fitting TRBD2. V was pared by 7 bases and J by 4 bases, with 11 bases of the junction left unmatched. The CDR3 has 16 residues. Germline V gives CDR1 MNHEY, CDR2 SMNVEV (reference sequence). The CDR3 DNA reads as TGTGCCAGCACCCGGAGAGGGACTAGCGACGCAGATACGCAGTATTTT. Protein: CASTRRGTSDADTQYF.

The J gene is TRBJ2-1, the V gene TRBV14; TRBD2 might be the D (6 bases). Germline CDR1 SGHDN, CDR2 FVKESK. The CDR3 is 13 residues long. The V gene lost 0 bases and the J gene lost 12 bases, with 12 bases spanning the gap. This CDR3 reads CASSQDLWRGQFF. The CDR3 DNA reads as TGTGCCAGCAGCCAAGATCTTTGGCGGGGGCAGTTCTTC. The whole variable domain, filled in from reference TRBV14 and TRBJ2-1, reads EAGVTQFPSHSVIEKGQTVTLRCDPISGHDNLYWYRRVMGKEIKFLLHFVKESKQDESGMPNNRFLAERTGGTYSTLKVQPAELEDSGVYFCASSQDLWRGQFFGPGTRLTVL.

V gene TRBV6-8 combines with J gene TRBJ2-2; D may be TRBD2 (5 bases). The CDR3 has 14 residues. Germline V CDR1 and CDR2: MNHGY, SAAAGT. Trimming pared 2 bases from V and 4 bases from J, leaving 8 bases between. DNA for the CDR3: TGTGCCAGCAGTTACGGGAGTAGCACCGGGGAGCTGTTTTTT. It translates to CASSYGSSTGELFF.

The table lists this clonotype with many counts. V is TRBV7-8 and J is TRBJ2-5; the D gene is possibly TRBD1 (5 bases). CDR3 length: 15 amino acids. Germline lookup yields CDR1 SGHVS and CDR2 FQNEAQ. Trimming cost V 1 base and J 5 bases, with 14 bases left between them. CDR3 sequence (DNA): TGTGCCAGCAGCTTAGTGGTGGGCTCAGGGGAGACCCAGTACTTC. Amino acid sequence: CASSLVVGSGETQYF.

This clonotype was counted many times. For the CDR3, the DNA is TGTGCCAGTAGTGCGAGACAGGCCGTTCCCCCTGAAGCTTTCTTT. It is translated as CASSARQAVPPEAFF. This chain links TRBV19 with TRBJ1-1; weak D call: TRBD1 (6 bases). The CDR3 runs 15 residues. Germline V CDR1 and CDR2: LNHDA, SQIVND (reference sequence). V gave up 5 bases and J gave up 6 bases, with 19 bases separating them.

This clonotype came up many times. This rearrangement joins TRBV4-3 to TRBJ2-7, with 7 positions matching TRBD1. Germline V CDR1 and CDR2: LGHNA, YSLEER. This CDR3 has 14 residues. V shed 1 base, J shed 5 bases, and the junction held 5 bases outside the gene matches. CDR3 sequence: CASSQGTGMDEQYF. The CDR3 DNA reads TGCGCCAGCAGCCAAGGGACAGGCATGGACGAGCAGTACTTC.

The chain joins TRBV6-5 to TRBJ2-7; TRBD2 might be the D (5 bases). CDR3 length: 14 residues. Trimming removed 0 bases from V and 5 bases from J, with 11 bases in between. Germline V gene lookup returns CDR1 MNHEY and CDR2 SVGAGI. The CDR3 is CASSYSMVGDEQYF. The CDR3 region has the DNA TGTGCCAGCAGTTACTCGATGGTGGGAGACGAGCAGTACTTC.

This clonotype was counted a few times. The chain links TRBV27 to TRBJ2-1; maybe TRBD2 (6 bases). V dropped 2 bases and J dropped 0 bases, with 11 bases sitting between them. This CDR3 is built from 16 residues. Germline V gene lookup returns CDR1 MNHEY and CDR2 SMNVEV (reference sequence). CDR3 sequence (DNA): TGTGCCAGCAGTTTAGGAGGGCGGGGCTCCTACAATGAGCAGTTCTTC. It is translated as CASSLGGRGSYNEQFF.

The CDR3 DNA reads TGCGCCAGCAGCCAAGGACAGGGAATGGGCTACGAGCAGTACTTC. It encodes CASSQGQGMGYEQYF. The rearrangement uses TRBV4-3 and TRBJ2-7; 7 nucleotides align to TRBD1. The CDR3 sequence is 15 residues long. CDR1 and CDR2 (germline): LGHNA, YSLEER. The J segment lost 3 bases and the V segment lost 1 base, leaving 6 bases of the junction unmatched.

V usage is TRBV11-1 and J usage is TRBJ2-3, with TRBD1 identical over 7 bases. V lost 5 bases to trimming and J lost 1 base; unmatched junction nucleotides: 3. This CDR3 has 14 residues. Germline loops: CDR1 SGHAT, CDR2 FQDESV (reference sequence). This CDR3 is CASSTGDGTDTQYF. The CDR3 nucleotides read TGTGCCAGCAGCACAGGGGACGGCACAGATACGCAGTATTTT.

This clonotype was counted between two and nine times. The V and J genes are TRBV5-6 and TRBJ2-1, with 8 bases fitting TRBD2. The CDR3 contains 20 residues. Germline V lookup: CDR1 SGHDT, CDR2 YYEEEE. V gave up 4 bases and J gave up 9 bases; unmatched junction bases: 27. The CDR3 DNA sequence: TGTGCCAGCAGCCCGGGAGGGCCCTCTTACGGAGGTCGGTTCTCTGGTGAGCAGTTCTTC. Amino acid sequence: CASSPGGPSYGGRFSGEQFF. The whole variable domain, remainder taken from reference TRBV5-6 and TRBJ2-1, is DAGVTQSPTHLIKTRGQQVTLRCSPKSGHDTVSWYQQALGQGPQFIFQYYEEEERQRGNFPDRFSGHQFPNYSSELNVNALLLGDSALYLCASSPGGPSYGGRFSGEQFFGPGTRLTVL.

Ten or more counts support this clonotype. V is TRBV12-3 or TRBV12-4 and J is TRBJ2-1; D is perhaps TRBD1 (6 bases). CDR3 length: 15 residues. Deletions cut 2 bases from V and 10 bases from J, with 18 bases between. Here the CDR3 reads CASSLPGQGVGEQFF. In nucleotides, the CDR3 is TGTGCCAGCAGTTTACCGGGACAAGGTGTCGGCGAGCAGTTCTTC.

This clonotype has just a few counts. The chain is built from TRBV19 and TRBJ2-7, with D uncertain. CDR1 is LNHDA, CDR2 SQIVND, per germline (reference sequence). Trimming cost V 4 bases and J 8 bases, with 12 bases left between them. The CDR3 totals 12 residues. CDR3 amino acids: CASSTGRNKQYF. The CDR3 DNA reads TGTGCCAGTAGTACCGGACGGAACAAGCAGTACTTC.

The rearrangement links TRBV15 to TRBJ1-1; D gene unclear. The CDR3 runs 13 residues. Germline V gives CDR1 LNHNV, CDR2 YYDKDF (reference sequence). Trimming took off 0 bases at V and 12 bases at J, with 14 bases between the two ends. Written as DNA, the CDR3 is TGTGCCACCAGCAGAGATAGTTTTAGTGGGACTTTCTTT. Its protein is CATSRDSFSGTFF.

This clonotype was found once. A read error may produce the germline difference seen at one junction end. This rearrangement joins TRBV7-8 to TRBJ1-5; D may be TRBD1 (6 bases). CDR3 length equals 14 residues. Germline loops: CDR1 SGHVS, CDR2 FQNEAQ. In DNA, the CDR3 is TGTGCCAACAGCTACCGGGACAATGATCAGCTCCAGCAGTTT. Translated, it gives CANSYRDNDQLQQF.

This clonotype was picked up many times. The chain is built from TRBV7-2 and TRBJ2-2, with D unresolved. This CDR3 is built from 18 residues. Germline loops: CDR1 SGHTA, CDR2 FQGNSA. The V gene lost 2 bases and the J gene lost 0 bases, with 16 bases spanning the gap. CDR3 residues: CASSLFEQLFANTGELFF. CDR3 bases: TGTGCCAGCAGCTTATTTGAACAGTTGTTCGCGAACACCGGGGAGCTGTTTTTT.

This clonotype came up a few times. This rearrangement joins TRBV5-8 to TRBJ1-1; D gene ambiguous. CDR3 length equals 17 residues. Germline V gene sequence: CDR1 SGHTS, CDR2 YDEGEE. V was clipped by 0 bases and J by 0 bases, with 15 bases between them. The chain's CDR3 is CASSLGVAKEVNTEAFF. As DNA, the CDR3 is TGTGCCAGCAGCTTGGGGGTCGCCAAAGAGGTGAACACTGAAGCTTTCTTT.

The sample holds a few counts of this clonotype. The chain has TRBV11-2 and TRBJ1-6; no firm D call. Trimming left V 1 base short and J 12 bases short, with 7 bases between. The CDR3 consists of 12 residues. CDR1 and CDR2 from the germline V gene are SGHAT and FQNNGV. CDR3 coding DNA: TGTGCCAGCAGCTTAGGACTGGAACCCCTCCACTTT. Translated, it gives CASSLGLEPLHF. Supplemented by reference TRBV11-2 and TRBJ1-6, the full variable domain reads EAGVAQSPRYKIIEKRQSVAFWCNPISGHATLYWYQQILGQGPKLLIQFQNNGVVDDSQLPKDRFSAERLKGVDSTLKIQPAKLEDSAVYLCASSLGLEPLHFGNGTRLTVT.

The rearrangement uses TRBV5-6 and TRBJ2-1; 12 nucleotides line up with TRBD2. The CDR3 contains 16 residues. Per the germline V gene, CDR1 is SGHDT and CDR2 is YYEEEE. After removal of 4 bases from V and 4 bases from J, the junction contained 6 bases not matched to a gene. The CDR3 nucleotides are TGTGCCAGCAGCGTTCGGACTAGCGGGATTTACAATGAGCAGTTCTTC. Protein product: CASSVRTSGIYNEQFF. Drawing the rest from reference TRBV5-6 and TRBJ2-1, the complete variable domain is DAGVTQSPTHLIKTRGQQVTLRCSPKSGHDTVSWYQQALGQGPQFIFQYYEEEERQRGNFPDRFSGHQFPNYSSELNVNALLLGDSALYLCASSVRTSGIYNEQFFGPGTRLTVL.

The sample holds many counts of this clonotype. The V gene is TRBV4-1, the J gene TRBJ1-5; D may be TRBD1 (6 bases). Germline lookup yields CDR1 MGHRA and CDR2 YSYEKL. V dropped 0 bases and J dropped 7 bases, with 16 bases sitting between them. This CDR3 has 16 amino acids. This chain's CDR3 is CASSQEKGTGFQPQHF. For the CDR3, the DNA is TGCGCCAGCAGCCAAGAAAAGGGTACAGGGTTCCAGCCCCAGCATTTT.

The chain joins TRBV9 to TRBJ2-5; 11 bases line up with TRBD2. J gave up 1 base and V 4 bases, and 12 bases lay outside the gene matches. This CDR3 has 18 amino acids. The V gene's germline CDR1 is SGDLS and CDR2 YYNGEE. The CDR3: CASSPGLAGGSSQETQYF. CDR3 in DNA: TGTGCCAGCAGCCCCGGACTAGCGGGTGGTTCTTCCCAAGAGACCCAGTACTTC.